This record concerns one T cell receptor (beta chain) sequence. Measured with immunoSEQ multiplex PCR; TCRdb has only the in-frame clones, and not every one. The repertoire includes under 80,000 clones, approximately 91% of them detected once, and more than 1.4% sits in the top ten. The entry originates in a study of T cell changes during pregnancy in multiple sclerosis. Here the sequenced sample was peripheral blood, taken in the second trimester of pregnancy. This TCR derives from a female donor with multiple sclerosis, enrolled in a pregnancy study.

CDR3 loop: CASSYTGYEQYF. The CDR3 DNA sequence: TGTGCCAGCAGTTACACAGGGTACGAGCAGTACTTC. The chain employs TRBV6-5 and TRBJ2-7, with D possibly matching TRBD1 (6 bases). The CDR3 totals 12 residues. Trimming cost V 2 bases and J 4 bases, with 6 bases left between them. The V gene's germline CDR1 is MNHEY and CDR2 SVGAGI.